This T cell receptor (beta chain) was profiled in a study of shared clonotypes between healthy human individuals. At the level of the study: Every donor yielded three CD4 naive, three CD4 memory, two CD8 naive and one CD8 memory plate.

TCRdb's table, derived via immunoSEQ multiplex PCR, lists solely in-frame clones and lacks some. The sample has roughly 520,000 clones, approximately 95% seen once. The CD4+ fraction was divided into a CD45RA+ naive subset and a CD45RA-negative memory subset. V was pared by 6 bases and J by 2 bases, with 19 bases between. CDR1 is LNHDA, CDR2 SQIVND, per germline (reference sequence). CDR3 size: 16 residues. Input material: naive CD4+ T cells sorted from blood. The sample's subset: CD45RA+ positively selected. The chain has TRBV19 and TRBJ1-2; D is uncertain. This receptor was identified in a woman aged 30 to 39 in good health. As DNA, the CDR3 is TGTGCCAGTAGACCTCTCGGCAGCTCGTTCAACTATGGCTACACCTTC. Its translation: CASRPLGSSFNYGYTF.